These 27 T cell receptor beta chains share one sample of origin, sequenced in a study of CD8 T cells in ankylosing spondylitis. TCRdb redid the calling of the 5' RACE reads with MiXCR, one entry per CDR3 protein. The repertoire has 250,000 to 400,000 distinct CDR3 sequences, 11% of them found once; the top ten carry roughly 9%. Sequences were obtained from blood, either unsorted or a sorted T cell fraction (not recorded which). The receptors derive from a female donor with ankylosing spondylitis or in good health (not recorded which).

A word on this clonotype: One base away lies a much larger clone, so this may be a sequencing read error. The V call is TRBV20-1, the J call TRBJ1-5, with TRBD1 matching 7 bases. The germline gives CDR1 DFQATT, CDR2 SNEGSKA (reference sequence). The CDR3 consists of 16 residues. The CDR3 spells CSASRAGTDSNRPQHF. CDR3 nucleotides: TGCAGTGCTAGTAGAGCCGGGACAGATAGCAATCGGCCCCAGCATTTT.

This clonotype was seen many times. V usage is TRBV6-1 and J usage is TRBJ1-4, with 11 bases aligning to TRBD1. Germline CDR1 reads MNHNS; CDR2 reads SASEGT. This CDR3 contains 13 residues. Trimming at V came to 11 bases and at J to 7 bases, leaving 6 bases not matched to a gene. Here the CDR3 reads CAAGTGGIEKLFF. In DNA, the CDR3 is TGTGCCGCCGGGACAGGGGGAATTGAAAAACTGTTTTTT.

J is TRBJ2-1 and V is TRBV3-1, with TRBD2 matching over 9 bases. Germline values: CDR1 LGHDT, CDR2 YNNKEL (reference sequence). Germline trimming cut 1 base from V and 12 bases from J; bases unmatched to any gene: 10. CDR3 size: 15 residues. CDR3: CASSQAGTSYGSQFF. CDR3 nucleotides: TGTGCCAGCAGCCAAGCCGGGACTAGCTATGGTTCGCAGTTCTTC.

This clonotype was counted ten times or more. The chain links TRBV28 to TRBJ2-5; 7 bases map to TRBD1. The J segment lost 1 base and the V segment lost 4 bases, leaving 9 bases of the junction unmatched. Germline CDR1 and CDR2: MDHEN and SYDVKM. The CDR3 has 16 residues. The CDR3 protein is CASSSPGQRFQETQYF. The CDR3 DNA is TGTGCCAGCAGTTCCCCGGGACAGAGGTTCCAAGAGACCCAGTACTTC.

A few counts support this clonotype. The V and J genes are TRBV5-5 and TRBJ2-1; perhaps TRBD2 as D (6 bases). The CDR3 totals 16 residues. Per the germline V gene, CDR1 is SGHKS and CDR2 is YYEKEE (reference sequence). V was clipped by 4 bases and J by 3 bases, with 17 bases between them. In nucleotides, the CDR3 is TGTGCCAGCAGCCCCCGCGGAGGGGCTATCTACAATGAGCAGTTCTTC. Translated: CASSPRGGAIYNEQFF.

Note on this clonotype: A much larger clone is a single base away; this may be a read error. The chain couples TRBV5-1 to TRBJ1-2, with D perhaps TRBD1 (5 bases). Germline values: CDR1 SGHRS, CDR2 YFSETQ. There are 15 residues in the CDR3. The CDR3 sequence: CASSNEPGRVYSYTF. In DNA form, the CDR3 reads TGCGCCAGCAGCAACGAGCCGGGACGGGTCTATAGCTACACCTTC.

This clonotype was counted many times. The genes are TRBV12-3 or TRBV12-4 and TRBJ2-3, with 7 positions matching TRBD1. The length of the CDR3 is 14 residues. With 5 bases clipped from V and 2 bases from J, the junction kept 4 bases outside the gene matches. The CDR3 DNA is TGTGCCAGCAGTGAGGGGGCGATCACAGATACGCAGTATTTT. Its translation: CASSEGAITDTQYF.

This clonotype has just a few counts. The J gene is TRBJ2-2, the V gene TRBV28; TRBD1 is a possible D gene (5 bases). V lost 10 bases, J lost 6 bases, and 9 bases lay in between. CDR1 and CDR2 from the germline V gene are MDHEN and SYDVKM. The CDR3 spans 11 residues. CDR3 residues: CAIGVAGELFF. The CDR3 nucleotides are TGTGCCATAGGGGTTGCCGGGGAGCTGTTTTTT.

The sample holds many counts of this clonotype. This rearrangement joins TRBV5-1 to TRBJ2-1, with 11 nucleotides matching TRBD2. Trimming at V came to 7 bases and at J to 4 bases, leaving 7 bases not matched to a gene. The length of the CDR3 is 15 residues. Germline CDR1 reads SGHRS; CDR2 reads YFSETQ. The CDR3 region is CASGTGTSGYNEQFF. The CDR3 DNA is TGCGCCAGCGGGACCGGGACTAGCGGTTACAATGAGCAGTTCTTC.

The rearrangement links TRBV5-5 to TRBJ2-3; no firm D call. V was trimmed by 4 bases and J by 5 bases, leaving 14 bases between them. Germline-derived CDR1 and CDR2 are SGHKS and YYEKEE (reference sequence). The CDR3 extends over 14 amino acids. The CDR3 region has the DNA TGTGCCAGCAGCGAAACCAACACTGGAGATACGCAGTATTTT. Its translation: CASSETNTGDTQYF.

Concerning this clonotype itself: At one end the junction does not follow the germline gene, possibly because of a read error. The genes are TRBV7-6 and TRBJ2-1; 7 bases fit TRBD2. Looked up from germline, CDR1 is SGHVS and CDR2 is FNYEAQ. This CDR3 is 22 amino acids long. CDR3 coding DNA: TGTGCTAGCAGCTTAGTCCCCCCCCGACTCACTACTCTGCGGGGGTTCTACAATGAGCAGTTCTTC. Translated, it gives CASSLVPPRLTTLRGFYNEQFF.

A word on this clonotype: A clone one base away is much larger, so this may be a read error. The CDR3 reads CASNLGSTQGASGYTF. The DNA of the CDR3 is TGTGCCAGCAACTTAGGGTCCACACAGGGGGCCAGCGGCTACACCTTC. V and J are TRBV7-2 and TRBJ1-2; 9 nucleotides align to TRBD1. The germline gives CDR1 SGHTA, CDR2 FQGNSA. This CDR3 has 16 residues.

This clonotype showed up many times. The chain recombines TRBV9 with TRBJ2-7; 8 positions match TRBD1. The CDR3 is 15 amino acids. CDR1 is SGDLS and CDR2 is YYNGEE in the germline V gene. With 0 bases clipped from V and 7 bases from J, the junction kept 9 bases outside the gene matches. The CDR3 coding sequence is TGTGCCAGCAGCGTAGACACAGGGGGGAACCGTGAGCAGTACTTC. Translated: CASSVDTGGNREQYF.

This clonotype was recorded at least ten times. The chain links TRBV25-1 to TRBJ2-1; unclear D gene. Germline CDR1 is MGHDK and CDR2 is SYGVNS. This CDR3 spans 12 amino acids. The V end was cut by 5 bases, the J end by 8 bases, with 10 bases between. CDR3 sequence: CASSPLGYEQFF. The CDR3 coding sequence is TGTGCCAGCAGTCCCCTAGGGTATGAGCAGTTCTTC. Drawing the rest from reference TRBV25-1 and TRBJ2-1, the complete variable domain is EADIYQTPRYLVIGTGKKITLECSQTMGHDKMYWYQQDPGMELHLIHYSYGVNSTEKGDLSSESTVSRIRTEHFPLTLESARPSHTSQYLCASSPLGYEQFFGPGTRLTVL.

This chain links TRBV7-2 with TRBJ2-3, with D uncertain. With 8 bases removed from V and 6 bases from J, the gap between germline ends came to 12 bases. CDR3 length: 12 amino acids. Germline assignment: CDR1 SGHTA and CDR2 FQGNSA. The DNA of the CDR3 is TGTGCCAGCTCCTACCGCAGGGATACGCAGTATTTT. It encodes CASSYRRDTQYF.

This clonotype was seen many times. The rearrangement joins TRBV5-1 to TRBJ2-5, with 12 bases matching TRBD2. V was clipped by 2 bases and J by 5 bases; unmatched bases: 1. Germline loops: CDR1 SGHRS, CDR2 YFSETQ. The CDR3 has 14 residues. The CDR3 loop is CASSFGTSGETQYF. CDR3 DNA: TGCGCCAGCAGCTTTGGGACTAGCGGGGAGACCCAGTACTTC. The variable domain in full, with the rest retrieved from reference TRBV5-1 and TRBJ2-5, is KAGVTQTPRYLIKTRGQQVTLSCSPISGHRSVSWYQQTPGQGLQFLFEYFSETQRNKGNFPGRFSGRQFSNSRSEMNVSTLELGDSALYLCASSFGTSGETQYFGPGTRLLVL.

This clonotype was counted a few times. V gene TRBV20-1 combines with J gene TRBJ2-7; a possible D gene is TRBD2 (5 bases). V shed 6 bases and J shed 6 bases, with 24 bases lying between them. This CDR3 comprises 15 residues. Germline assignment: CDR1 DFQATT and CDR2 SNEGSKA (reference sequence). The CDR3 sequence is CSALLSWRNRGEQYF. CDR3 in DNA: TGCAGTGCCCTATTATCCTGGAGGAATCGTGGCGAGCAGTACTTC.

The chain joins TRBV3-1 to TRBJ1-5, with D unclear. Trimming took 6 bases from V and 1 from J, leaving 10 bases between them. Germline CDR1 is LGHDT and CDR2 is YNNKEL (reference sequence). This CDR3 has 14 amino acids. For the CDR3, the DNA is TGTGCCAGCAGTCGGACGGGGAGCAATCAGCCCCAGCATTTT. Translation: CASSRTGSNQPQHF.

This clonotype was seen many times. The chain combines TRBV5-1 with TRBJ1-1; tentative D call: TRBD1 (6 bases). The germline gives CDR1 SGHRS, CDR2 YFSETQ. The CDR3 spans 15 residues. Trimming took 0 bases from V and 0 from J, leaving 9 bases between them. The CDR3 DNA sequence: TGCGCCAGCAGCTTGGGCCAGGGGATGAACACTGAAGCTTTCTTT. Translated: CASSLGQGMNTEAFF. Filled out from reference TRBV5-1 and TRBJ1-1, the complete variable domain reads KAGVTQTPRYLIKTRGQQVTLSCSPISGHRSVSWYQQTPGQGLQFLFEYFSETQRNKGNFPGRFSGRQFSNSRSEMNVSTLELGDSALYLCASSLGQGMNTEAFFGQGTRLTVV.

This clonotype was seen ten or more times. The chain combines TRBV28 with TRBJ1-5; TRBD1 matches at 7 bases. Germline V gives CDR1 MDHEN, CDR2 SYDVKM. Unmatched junction bases numbered 2, after V lost 5 bases and J lost 1 base. The CDR3 contains 14 residues. The CDR3 sequence is CASSPGGSNQPQHF. The CDR3 DNA is TGTGCCAGCAGTCCAGGGGGGAGCAATCAGCCCCAGCATTTT.

This clonotype was detected many times. The rearrangement links TRBV12-3 or TRBV12-4 to TRBJ2-7; 10 bases agree with TRBD2. The CDR3 totals 15 residues. J was trimmed by 1 base and V by 7 bases; bases with no gene match: 7. This chain's CDR3 is CASTTAGGVSYEQYF. In DNA form, the CDR3 reads TGTGCCAGCACCACAGCGGGGGGGGTTTCCTACGAGCAGTACTTC.

This clonotype was counted at least ten times. The chain is built from TRBV5-5 and TRBJ2-7; 9 bases are shared with TRBD1. CDR1 SGHKS and CDR2 YYEKEE come from the germline V gene (reference sequence). The CDR3 covers 13 residues. J was trimmed by 3 bases and V by 4 bases; bases with no gene match: 2. The CDR3 sequence: CASSGTGNYEQYF. In DNA form, the CDR3 reads TGTGCCAGCAGCGGGACAGGGAACTACGAGCAGTACTTC.

This clonotype appeared a few times. The rearrangement uses TRBV7-2 and TRBJ2-1; no clear D gene. There are 15 residues in the CDR3. CDR1 is SGHTA and CDR2 is FQGNSA in the germline V gene. Trimming pared 5 bases from V and 2 bases from J, leaving 13 bases between. The CDR3 DNA follows: TGTGCCAGCAGCCCCCAAGGGCTAGCCTACAATGAGCAGTTCTTC. Residues: CASSPQGLAYNEQFF.

Comments on this clonotype: A much larger clone is a single base away; this may be a read error. V is TRBV6-5 and J is TRBJ2-7, with 8 positions matching TRBD2. The CDR3 has 15 amino acids. CDR1 MNHEY and CDR2 SVGAGI come from the germline V gene. In DNA form, the CDR3 reads TGTGCCAGCACCTACTCCAGCGGGGGAACCTACGAGCAGCACTTC. This sequence encodes CASTYSSGGTYEQHF.

The chain recombines TRBV19 with TRBJ2-1; maybe TRBD1 (6 bases). Trimming removed 5 bases at V and 6 bases at J, with 11 bases between. CDR3 length equals 13 residues. The germline V gene encodes CDR1 LNHDA and CDR2 SQIVND (reference sequence). The CDR3 reads CASSSQGSNEQFF. In DNA, the CDR3 is TGTGCCAGTAGTTCACAGGGAAGCAATGAGCAGTTCTTC.

This clonotype was counted many times. The V gene is TRBV6-2 or TRBV6-3, the J gene TRBJ2-1, with 9 bases that match TRBD2. J was trimmed by 8 bases and V by 6 bases; bases with no gene match: 14. Germline V gene data show CDR1 as MNHEY and CDR2 as SVGEGT. The CDR3 is 16 residues long. CDR3 sequence: CASSPTGTSKLYEQFF. The CDR3 DNA reads TGTGCCAGCAGCCCAACCGGGACTAGCAAGTTGTATGAGCAGTTCTTC.

The chain uses TRBV3-1 and TRBJ2-5; 7 positions agree with TRBD2. CDR1 and CDR2 from the germline V gene are LGHDT and YNNKEL (reference sequence). The V segment lost 1 base and the J segment 10 bases; nucleotides outside the gene matches: 12. This CDR3 spans 15 amino acids. CDR3 protein: CASSQGLAERVGQYF. CDR3 sequence (DNA): TGTGCCAGCAGCCAAGGTCTAGCGGAGAGAGTTGGCCAGTACTTC.